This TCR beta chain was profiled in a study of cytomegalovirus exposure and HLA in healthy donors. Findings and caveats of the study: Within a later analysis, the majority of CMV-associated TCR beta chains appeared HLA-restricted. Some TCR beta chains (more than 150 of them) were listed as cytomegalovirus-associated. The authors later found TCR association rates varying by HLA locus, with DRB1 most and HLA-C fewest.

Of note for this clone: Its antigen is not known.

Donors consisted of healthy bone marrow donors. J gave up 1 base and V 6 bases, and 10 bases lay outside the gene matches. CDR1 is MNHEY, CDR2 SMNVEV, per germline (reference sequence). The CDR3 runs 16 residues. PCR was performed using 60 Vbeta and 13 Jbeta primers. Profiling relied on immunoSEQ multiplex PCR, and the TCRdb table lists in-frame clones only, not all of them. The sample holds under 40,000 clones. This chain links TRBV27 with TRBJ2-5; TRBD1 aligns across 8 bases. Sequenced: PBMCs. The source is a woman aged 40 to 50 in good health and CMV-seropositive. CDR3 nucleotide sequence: TGTGCCAGCAGACGCCGATCGACAGGGGTCCAAGAGACCCAGTACTTC. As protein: CASRRRSTGVQETQYF.